The clone carrying this T cell receptor beta chain was recorded many times. This entry belongs to a study of read filtering for tumor transcriptome and immune sequencing. V lost 3 bases to trimming and J lost 5 bases; unmatched junction nucleotides: 10. The CDR3 is 14 residues long. The germline CDR1 and CDR2 sequences are DFQATT and SNEGSKA (reference sequence). Molecular barcoded adaptors covering alpha/delta and beta/gamma chains were used on roughly 400 ng RNA. TCRdb itself ran the reads through MiXCR, one entry per CDR3 protein. This repertoire shows approximately 43,000 distinct CDR3 sequences, roughly 13% found once; its top ten account for roughly 31%.

The genes are TRBV20-1 and TRBJ2-7; 7 bases map to TRBD1. Sample: a population of CD138-negative cells sorted from bone marrow. This TCR came from a donor older than 35 with multiple myeloma. The CDR3 coding sequence is TGCAGTGCTAGCCCGAGGGGGCCCGAAAACGAGCAGTACTTC. Protein: CSASPRGPENEQYF.